The rows below give T cell receptor beta chains drawn from one sample of a study of shared clonotypes between healthy human individuals. The repertoire was sequenced with immunoSEQ multiplex PCR; TCRdb's copy has only in-frame clones and lacks some. This repertoire shows about 2.1 million clones, 85% to 95% found once; its top ten account for about 1.7%. Sequences were obtained from naive CD8+ T cells from PBMCs. These receptors were obtained from a man between 18 and 29 years old in good health. Some clones in this sample may be carry-over from other donors' samples. The CDR3 runs from the conserved cysteine through the conserved F or W. D genes are given only for firm matches. Clone size is given for some rows only: seen once, a few or many times, or a class if the clone is expanded.

D	V	J	size	CDR3	DNA
TRBD2	TRBV10-3	TRBJ2-3	.	CAIRGIAGVRDTQYF	TGTGCCATCAGGGGGATAGCGGGAGTACGAGATACGCAGTATTTT
.	TRBV15	TRBJ1-5	.	CATSRDATGGFNQPQHF	TGTGCCACCAGCAGAGATGCGACAGGCGGTTTCAATCAGCCCCAGCATTTT
.	TRBV7-9	TRBJ2-5	once	CASSLNAAGETQYF	TGTGCCAGCAGCTTAAACGCGGCCGGGGAGACCCAGTACTTC
.	TRBV27	TRBJ2-7	once	CASSPSPSYEQYF	TGTGCCAGCAGTCCCAGCCCTAGCTACGAGCAGTACTTC
TRBD1	TRBV6-1	TRBJ2-5	.	CASSQGAYQETQYF	TGTGCCAGCAGTCAGGGGGCGTACCAAGAGACCCAGTACTTC
.	TRBV7-9	TRBJ2-1	.	CASSPVLSAYNEQFF	TGTGCCAGCAGCCCGGTATTGAGTGCCTACAATGAGCAGTTCTTC
.	TRBV27	TRBJ2-1	.	CASSYVGSDDEQFF	TGTGCCAGCAGTTATGTAGGGTCCGACGATGAGCAGTTCTTC
.	TRBV5-4	TRBJ1-1	.	CASSLGTPMNTEAFF	TGTGCCAGCAGCTTGGGGACACCCATGAACACTGAAGCTTTCTTT
TRBD2	TRBV7-8	TRBJ2-7	.	CASSFSYRLADSYEQYF	TGTGCCAGCAGCTTTTCCTATAGGCTAGCGGACTCCTACGAGCAGTACTTC
.	TRBV27	TRBJ2-1	.	CASSPRVGDYNEQFF	TGTGCCAGCAGCCCTCGGGTCGGAGACTACAATGAGCAGTTCTTC
TRBD2	TRBV5-1	TRBJ2-3	.	CASSLERSGADTQYF	TGCGCCAGCAGCTTGGAGCGGAGCGGGGCAGATACGCAGTATTTT
.	TRBV28	TRBJ2-5	.	CASSFRKSTWGQETQYF	TGTGCCAGCAGTTTTCGGAAATCAACTTGGGGGCAAGAGACCCAGTACTTC
.	TRBV19	TRBJ2-7	.	CASSIGLGINEQYF	TGTGCCAGTAGTATAGGCTTAGGGATCAACGAGCAGTACTTC
.	TRBV7-3	TRBJ2-1	.	CASSSSGPYNEQFF	TGTGCCAGCAGCTCCTCTGGCCCCTACAATGAGCAGTTCTTC
.	TRBV7-9	TRBJ2-7	.	CASIGSGSYEQYF	TGTGCCAGCATAGGTTCTGGCTCCTACGAGCAGTACTTC
TRBD1	TRBV7-9	TRBJ2-1	.	CASSTGTGEPNEQFF	TGTGCCAGCAGCACCGGGACAGGGGAACCCAATGAGCAGTTCTTC
.	TRBV27	TRBJ1-5	.	CASSSRVSNQPQHF	TGTGCCAGCAGTTCCAGAGTCAGCAATCAGCCCCAGCATTTT
.	TRBV2	TRBJ2-7	.	CASMRPQVLSYEQYF	TGTGCCAGCATGCGTCCCCAGGTACTCTCCTACGAGCAGTACTTC
.	TRBV10-3	TRBJ1-5	once	CAISDDSNQPQHF	TGTGCCATCAGTGACGATAGCAATCAGCCCCAGCATTTT
.	TRBV7-2	TRBJ2-7	.	CASSSIYEQYF	TGTGCCAGCAGCTCGATCTACGAGCAGTACTTC
.	TRBV6-1	TRBJ2-7	.	CASSEAAEQYF	TGTGCCAGCAGTGAAGCCGCCGAGCAGTACTTC
.	TRBV9	TRBJ2-1	once	CASSVATTQTEGNEQFF	TGTGCCAGCAGCGTAGCTACAACCCAGACCGAAGGCAATGAGCAGTTCTTC
.	TRBV28	TRBJ2-5	once	CASTRATEEPQETQYF	TGTGCCAGCACCCGTGCAACGGAAGAACCCCAAGAGACCCAGTACTTC
.	TRBV6-1	TRBJ2-7	.	CASPGSSYEQYF	TGTGCCAGCCCAGGGTCCTCCTACGAGCAGTACTTC
TRBD1	TRBV12-5	TRBJ1-1	.	CASGFDRGRAFF	TGTGCTAGTGGTTTCGACAGGGGGCGAGCTTTCTTT
TRBD2	TRBV29-1	TRBJ2-2	.	CSVRVAGVGGELFF	TGCAGCGTTAGGGTAGCGGGAGTAGGCGGGGAGCTGTTTTTT
.	TRBV28	TRBJ2-5	.	CASSNLWTGGGTQYF	TGTGCCAGCAGTAACCTATGGACAGGAGGGGGGACCCAGTACTTC
.	TRBV4-1	TRBJ2-1	.	CASSQDRRLVHNEQFF	TGCGCCAGCAGCCAAGATCGGAGGCTCGTCCACAATGAGCAGTTCTTC
.	TRBV5-6	TRBJ2-7	.	CASSLAHYEQYF	TGTGCCAGCAGCTTGGCCCACTACGAGCAGTACTTC
.	TRBV6-8	TRBJ1-5	.	CASSLVLYSNQPQHF	TGTGCCAGCAGCCTCGTCCTATATAGCAATCAGCCCCAGCATTTT
.	TRBV7-9	TRBJ2-5	.	CASSQEGRGGETQYF	TGTGCCAGCAGCCAAGAGGGGCGTGGCGGAGAGACCCAGTACTTC
TRBD1	TRBV19	TRBJ1-2	once	CASRNRGVSGYTF	TGTGCCAGTAGAAACAGGGGGGTGAGCGGCTACACCTTC
.	TRBV28	TRBJ2-7	once	CASSLRTESYSYEQYF	TGTGCCAGCAGTTTAAGGACAGAAAGCTACTCCTACGAGCAGTACTTC
.	TRBV6-5	TRBJ2-7	.	CASSTSTVSYEQYF	TGTGCCAGCAGTACCAGTACAGTCTCCTACGAGCAGTACTTC
TRBD1	TRBV28	TRBJ1-1	.	CASSSFLTGEETEAFF	TGTGCCAGCAGTTCTTTCCTTACAGGGGAGGAAACTGAAGCTTTCTTT
.	TRBV27	TRBJ2-7	.	CASSLFGTSYEQYF	TGTGCCAGCAGTTTATTTGGGACCTCCTACGAGCAGTACTTC
.	TRBV9	TRBJ2-2	.	CASRGLNTGELFF	TGTGCCAGCAGGGGACTCAACACCGGGGAGCTGTTTTTT
TRBD2	TRBV7-9	TRBJ2-7	.	CASSLGTSGTAYEQYF	TGTGCCAGCAGCTTGGGGACTAGCGGGACCGCCTACGAGCAGTACTTC
TRBD2	TRBV7-9	TRBJ2-7	.	CASSPHRRLAGEQYF	TGTGCCAGCAGCCCGCACCGACGACTAGCGGGAGAGCAGTACTTC
.	TRBV7-9	TRBJ2-5	.	CASGGGRETQYF	TGTGCCAGCGGGGGCGGCCGCGAGACCCAGTACTTC
.	TRBV2	TRBJ2-7	.	CASSDRAGSEQYF	TGTGCCAGCAGTGACAGGGCGGGTAGCGAGCAGTACTTC
.	TRBV19	TRBJ1-5	.	CASSIGASGNQPQHF	TGTGCCAGTAGTATAGGAGCGTCGGGCAATCAGCCCCAGCATTTT
.	TRBV7-6	TRBJ1-1	.	CASSLDWRNTEAFF	TGTGCCAGCAGCTTAGACTGGAGGAACACTGAAGCTTTCTTT
.	TRBV6-5	TRBJ1-1	.	CASSYSPGRMNTEAFF	TGTGCCAGCAGTTATTCTCCGGGACGGATGAACACTGAAGCTTTCTTT
TRBD1	TRBV6-4	TRBJ2-1	.	CASSPDRGSYNEQFF	TGTGCCAGCAGTCCGGACAGGGGCTCCTACAATGAGCAGTTCTTC
.	TRBV7-9	TRBJ2-3	.	CASSLVSEPTQYF	TGTGCCAGCAGCTTAGTTAGCGAACCAACGCAGTATTTT